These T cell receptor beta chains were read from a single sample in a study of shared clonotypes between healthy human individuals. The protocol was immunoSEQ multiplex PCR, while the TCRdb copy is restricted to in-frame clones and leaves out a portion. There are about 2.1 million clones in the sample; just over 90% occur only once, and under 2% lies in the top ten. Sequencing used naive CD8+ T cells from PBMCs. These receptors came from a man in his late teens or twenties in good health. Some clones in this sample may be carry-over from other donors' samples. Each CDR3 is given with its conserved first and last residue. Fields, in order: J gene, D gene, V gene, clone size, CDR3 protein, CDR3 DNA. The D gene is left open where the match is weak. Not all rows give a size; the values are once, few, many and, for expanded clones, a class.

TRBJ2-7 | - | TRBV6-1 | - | CASSTGQATYEQYF | TGTGCCAGCAGTACGGGACAAGCAACCTACGAGCAGTACTTC
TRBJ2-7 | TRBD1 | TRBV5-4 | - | CASSISRDRGYEQYF | TGTGCCAGCAGCATCTCCCGGGACAGGGGCTACGAGCAGTACTTC
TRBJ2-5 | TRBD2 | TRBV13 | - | CASSLGLAGGIEETQYF | TGTGCCAGCAGCTTAGGCCTTGCGGGAGGGATAGAAGAGACCCAGTACTTC
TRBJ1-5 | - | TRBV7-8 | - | CASSLAFIGLNQPQHF | TGTGCCAGCAGCTTAGCGTTTATCGGGTTAAATCAGCCCCAGCATTTT
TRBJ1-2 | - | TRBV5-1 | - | CASSSAIGNYGYTF | TGCGCCAGCAGCTCCGCCATAGGGAACTATGGCTACACCTTC
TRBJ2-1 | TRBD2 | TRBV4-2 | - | CASSQVLGLVVGNEQFF | TGTGCCAGCAGCCAAGTTCTGGGACTAGTCGTCGGCAATGAGCAGTTCTTC
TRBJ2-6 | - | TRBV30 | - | CAWSLEYSGANVLTF | TGTGCCTGGAGCTTAGAGTACTCTGGGGCCAACGTCCTGACTTTC
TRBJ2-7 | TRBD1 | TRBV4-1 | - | CASSPLARTGVPYEQYF | TGCGCCAGCAGCCCCTTAGCTCGGACAGGGGTTCCGTACGAGCAGTACTTC
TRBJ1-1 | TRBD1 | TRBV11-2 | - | CASSSTGTGDTEAFF | TGTGCCAGCAGCTCGACGGGGACAGGGGACACTGAAGCTTTCTTT
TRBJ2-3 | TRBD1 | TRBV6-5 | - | CASSYATGGTDTQYF | TGTGCCAGCAGTTACGCGACAGGGGGCACAGATACGCAGTATTTT
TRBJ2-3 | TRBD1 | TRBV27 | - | CASTKQGGVTTDTQYF | TGTGCCAGCACCAAACAGGGGGGAGTTACCACAGATACGCAGTATTTT
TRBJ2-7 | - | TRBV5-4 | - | CASSPGRGHAYEQYF | TGTGCCAGCAGCCCCGGAAGGGGCCATGCCTACGAGCAGTACTTC
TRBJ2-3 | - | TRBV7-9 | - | CASSLERGGTLADTQYF | TGTGCCAGCAGCTTAGAGAGGGGCGGGACTCTCGCAGATACGCAGTATTTT
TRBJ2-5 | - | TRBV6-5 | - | CASRETIRVQETQYF | TGTGCCAGCAGAGAAACTATCAGGGTACAAGAGACCCAGTACTTC
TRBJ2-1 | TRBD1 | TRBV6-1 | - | CASSNLDRGNEQFF | TGTGCCAGCAGTAATTTGGACAGGGGAAATGAGCAGTTCTTC
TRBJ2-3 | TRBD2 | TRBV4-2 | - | CASSPGGSGSDTQYF | TGTGCCAGCAGCCCCGGGGGTAGCGGGTCAGATACGCAGTATTTT
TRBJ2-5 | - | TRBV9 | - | CASSVAPLNRRETQYF | TGTGCCAGCAGCGTAGCCCCTCTGAACCGGCGGGAGACCCAGTACTTC
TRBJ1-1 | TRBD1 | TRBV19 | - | CASSIGQGAVNTEAFF | TGTGCCAGTAGTATAGGACAGGGGGCCGTGAACACTGAAGCTTTCTTT
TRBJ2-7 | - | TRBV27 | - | CASSLWEGAPSYEQYF | TGTGCCAGCAGTTTATGGGAGGGGGCTCCCTCCTACGAGCAGTACTTC
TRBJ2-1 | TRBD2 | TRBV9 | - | CASSPYRTSGAYNEQFF | TGTGCCAGCAGCCCGTATCGAACTAGCGGGGCCTACAATGAGCAGTTCTTC
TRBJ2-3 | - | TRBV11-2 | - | CASSLGAGPQYF | TGTGCCAGCAGCTTAGGGGCGGGGCCGCAGTATTTT
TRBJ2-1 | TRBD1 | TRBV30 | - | CAWSTMTGNNEQFF | TGTGCCTGGAGTACCATGACAGGGAACAATGAGCAGTTCTTC
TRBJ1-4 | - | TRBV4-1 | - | CASSPSRNEKLFF | TGCGCCAGCAGCCCCTCCAGGAATGAAAAACTGTTTTTT
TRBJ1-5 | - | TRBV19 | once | CASLGEGNQPQHF | TGTGCCAGTTTGGGGGAAGGCAATCAGCCCCAGCATTTT
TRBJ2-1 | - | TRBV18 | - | CASSPQTYNEQFF | TGTGCCAGCTCACCGCAGACTTACAATGAGCAGTTCTTC
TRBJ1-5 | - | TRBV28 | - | CASSLVPAGVQPQHF | TGTGCCAGCAGTTTAGTACCCGCGGGTGTTCAGCCCCAGCATTTT
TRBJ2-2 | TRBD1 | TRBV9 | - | CASSGKQGTGELFF | TGTGCCAGCAGCGGTAAACAGGGGACCGGGGAGCTGTTTTTT
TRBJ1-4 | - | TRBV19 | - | CASSESSEGTNEKLFF | TGTGCCAGCTCCGAATCTAGCGAGGGAACTAATGAAAAACTGTTTTTT
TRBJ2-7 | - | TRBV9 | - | CASSATGEPPYEQYF | TGTGCCAGCAGCGCGACAGGAGAACCCCCCTACGAGCAGTACTTC
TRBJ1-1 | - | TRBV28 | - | CASSFFTEAFF | TGTGCCAGCAGTTTTTTCACTGAAGCTTTCTTT
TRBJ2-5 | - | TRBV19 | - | CASSIDGSISETQYF | TGTGCCAGTAGTATAGACGGATCTATATCAGAGACCCAGTACTTC
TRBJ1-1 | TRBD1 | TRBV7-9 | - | CASSPPTGSDTEAFF | TGTGCCAGCAGCCCGCCGACAGGGTCCGACACTGAAGCTTTCTTT
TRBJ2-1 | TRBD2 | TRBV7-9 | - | CASSLPRLAGLDEQFF | TGTGCCAGCAGCTTACCTCGACTAGCGGGACTCGATGAGCAGTTCTTC
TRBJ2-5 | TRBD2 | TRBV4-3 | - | CASSLGTGGGETQYF | TGCGCCAGCAGCCTCGGGACGGGGGGTGGAGAGACCCAGTACTTC
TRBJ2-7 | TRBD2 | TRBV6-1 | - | CASSEGREGYEQYF | TGTGCCAGCAGTGAAGGCCGGGAGGGTTACGAGCAGTACTTC
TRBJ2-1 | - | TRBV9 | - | CASSVGPGSNNEQFF | TGTGCCAGCAGCGTAGGTCCAGGGTCGAACAATGAGCAGTTCTTC
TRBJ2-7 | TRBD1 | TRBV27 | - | CASRTRQGLYEQYF | TGTGCCAGTCGTACTCGACAGGGCCTCTACGAGCAGTACTTC
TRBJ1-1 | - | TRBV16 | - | CASSQWGLTAHTEAFF | TGTGCCAGCAGCCAATGGGGTTTGACAGCACACACTGAAGCTTTCTTT
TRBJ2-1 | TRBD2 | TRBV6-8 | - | CASRSANSGRAAGYNEQFF | TGTGCCAGCAGATCCGCTAATAGCGGGAGGGCCGCTGGCTACAATGAGCAGTTCTTC
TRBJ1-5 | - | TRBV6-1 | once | CASSEYRQSNQPQHF | TGTGCCAGCAGTGAATATAGACAGAGCAATCAGCCCCAGCATTTT
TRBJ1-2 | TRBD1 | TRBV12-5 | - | CASGDRNYGYTF | TGTGCTAGTGGGGACAGGAACTATGGCTACACCTTC
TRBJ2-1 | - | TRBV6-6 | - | CASTRFSYNEQFF | TGTGCCAGCACGCGTTTCTCCTACAATGAGCAGTTCTTC
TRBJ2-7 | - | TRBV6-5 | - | CASSLGSLSYEQYF | TGTGCCAGCAGCCTCGGGTCTCTCTCCTACGAGCAGTACTTC
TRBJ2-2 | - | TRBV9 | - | CASTGGDRNTGELFF | TGTGCCAGCACAGGGGGGGACAGAAACACCGGGGAGCTGTTTTTT
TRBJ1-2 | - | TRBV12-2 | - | CASRLARGKGDYGYTF | TGTGCAAGTCGCTTAGCGCGGGGGAAGGGTGACTATGGCTACACCTTC
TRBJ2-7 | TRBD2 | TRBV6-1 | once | CASSARPSGRAREQYF | TGTGCCAGCAGTGCAAGACCTAGCGGGAGGGCGCGAGAGCAGTACTTC
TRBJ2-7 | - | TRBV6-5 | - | CASSYSSGVFHEQYF | TGTGCCAGCAGTTACTCATCAGGGGTGTTCCACGAGCAGTACTTC
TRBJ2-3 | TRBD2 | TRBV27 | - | CASSFLTTSAGTDTQYF | TGTGCCAGCAGTTTCCTTACGACTAGCGCGGGGACAGATACGCAGTATTTT
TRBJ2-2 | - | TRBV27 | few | CASSLLSGELFF | TGTGCCAGCAGTTTACTCTCCGGGGAGCTGTTTTTT